Sequencing of this T cell receptor (beta chain) was carried out in a study of cytomegalovirus exposure and HLA in healthy donors. Produced via immunoSEQ multiplex PCR; TCRdb's table is partial and in-frame only. Here the sample spans some 150,000 clones, around nine tenths being singletons. Trimming took 0 bases from V and 1 from J, leaving 5 bases between them. The CDR3 loop spans 14 amino acids. Germline values: CDR1 SGHTA, CDR2 FQGNSA. The chain carries TRBV7-2 and TRBJ2-3; the D is unclear. The clonotype comes from a woman aged 18 to 35 in good health and CMV-seropositive. The specimen sequenced was PBMCs. The CDR3 reads CASSLALGTDTQYF. In DNA form, the CDR3 reads TGTGCCAGCAGCTTAGCGCTAGGCACAGATACGCAGTATTTT.